This T cell receptor beta chain was sequenced during a study of shared clonotypes between healthy human individuals. Whole-study context: The donors, a couple of women and a few men, were aged 18 to 49.

CD45RO-negative cells were positively selected for CCR7, leaving out terminally differentiated effector memory CD45RA+ cells. Measured with immunoSEQ multiplex PCR; TCRdb has only the in-frame clones, and not every one. The table shows about 2.1 million clones, with around 93% occurring only once. Overall study results and limits: Across subsets, estimated richness was generally greater for naive than for memory populations.

Germline lookup yields CDR1 LNHDA and CDR2 SQIVND (reference sequence). The CDR3 consists of 13 residues. Trimming pared 7 bases from V and 4 bases from J, leaving 13 bases between. This clone was counted between two and nine times. The antigen remains unidentified. The receptor's source is a young man in good health. Some clones in this sample may be carry-over from other donors' samples. The genes are TRBV19 and TRBJ1-2, with D possibly being TRBD1 (6 bases). The sample consisted of naive CD8+ T cells from PBMCs. The CDR3 region is CASTRGPIYGYTF. As DNA, the CDR3 is TGTGCCAGTACACGGGGGCCAATCTATGGCTACACCTTC.